This TCR beta chain was found in a study of cytomegalovirus exposure and HLA in healthy donors. For the study at large: The same platform was used for the 120 or so validation repertoires as for the approximately 610 first-cohort repertoires, as reported in a later analysis.

To note about this clone: Antigen specificity is unknown.

Assay: immunoSEQ multiplex PCR; the TCRdb copy retains only in-frame clones and omits some. The top ten hold 0.35% to 0.4% of the sample, which has around 250,000 clones, around 87% seen once. Trimming pared 7 bases from V and 1 base from J, leaving 13 bases between. The germline V gene has CDR1 ENHRY and CDR2 SYGVKD. CDR3 size: 14 residues. The donors were part of the validation cohort of fewer than 150 subjects. That cohort was separate from the first cohort, which comprised fewer than 800 subjects. Overall study findings and caveats: Reports described diagnosis of cytomegalovirus status by the classifier as highly specific and sensitive. A list of around 160 TCR beta chains associated with cytomegalovirus was given.

The V gene is TRBV10-3, the J gene TRBJ1-1, with D tentatively TRBD1 (5 bases). The origin of this receptor is a woman aged 18-35 years in good health and CMV-seronegative. Sequenced: PBMCs. The CDR3 protein is CAITQGLGNTEAFF. The CDR3 DNA is TGTGCCATCACCCAGGGTTTGGGGAACACTGAAGCTTTCTTT.